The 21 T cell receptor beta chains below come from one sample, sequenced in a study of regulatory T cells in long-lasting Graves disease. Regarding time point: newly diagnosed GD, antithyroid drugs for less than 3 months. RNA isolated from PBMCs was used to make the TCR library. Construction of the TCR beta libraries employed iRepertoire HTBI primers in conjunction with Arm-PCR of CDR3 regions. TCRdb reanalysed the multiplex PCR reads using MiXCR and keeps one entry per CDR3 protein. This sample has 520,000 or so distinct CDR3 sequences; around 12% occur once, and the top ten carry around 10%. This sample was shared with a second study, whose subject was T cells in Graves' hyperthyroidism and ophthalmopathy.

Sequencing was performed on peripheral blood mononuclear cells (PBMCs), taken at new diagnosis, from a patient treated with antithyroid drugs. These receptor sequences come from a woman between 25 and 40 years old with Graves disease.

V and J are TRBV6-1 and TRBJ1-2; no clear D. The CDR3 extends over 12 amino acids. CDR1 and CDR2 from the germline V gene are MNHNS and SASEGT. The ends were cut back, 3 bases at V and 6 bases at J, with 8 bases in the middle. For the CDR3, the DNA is TGTGCCAGCAGTGATAGAGCCCATGGCTACACCTTC. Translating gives CASSDRAHGYTF.

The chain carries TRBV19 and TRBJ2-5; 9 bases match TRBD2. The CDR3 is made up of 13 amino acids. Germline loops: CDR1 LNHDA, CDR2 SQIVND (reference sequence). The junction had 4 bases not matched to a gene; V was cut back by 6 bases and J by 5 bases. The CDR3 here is CASRGTSRETQYF. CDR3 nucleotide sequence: TGTGCCAGTAGGGGGACTAGCCGGGAGACCCAGTACTTC.

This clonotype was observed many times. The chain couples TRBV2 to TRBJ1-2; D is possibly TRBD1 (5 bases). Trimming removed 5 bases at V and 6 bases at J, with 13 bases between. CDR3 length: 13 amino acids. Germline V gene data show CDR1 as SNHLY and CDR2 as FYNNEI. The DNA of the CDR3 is TGTGCCAGCAGTTATGGGCAGGGAGATGGCTACACCTTC. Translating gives CASSYGQGDGYTF.

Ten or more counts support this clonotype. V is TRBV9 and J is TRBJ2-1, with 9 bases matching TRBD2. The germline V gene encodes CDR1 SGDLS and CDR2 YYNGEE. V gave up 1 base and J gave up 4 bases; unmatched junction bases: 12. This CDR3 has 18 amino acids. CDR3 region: CASSVRGSGSVAYNEQFF. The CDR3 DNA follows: TGTGCCAGCAGCGTACGAGGTAGCGGGAGTGTTGCGTACAATGAGCAGTTCTTC.

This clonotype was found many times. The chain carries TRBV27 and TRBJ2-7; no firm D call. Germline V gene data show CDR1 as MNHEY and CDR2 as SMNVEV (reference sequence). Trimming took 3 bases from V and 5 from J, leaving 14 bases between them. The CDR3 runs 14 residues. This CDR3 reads CASSLVGRADEQYF. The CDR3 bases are TGTGCCAGCAGTTTGGTAGGTCGGGCCGACGAGCAGTACTTC.

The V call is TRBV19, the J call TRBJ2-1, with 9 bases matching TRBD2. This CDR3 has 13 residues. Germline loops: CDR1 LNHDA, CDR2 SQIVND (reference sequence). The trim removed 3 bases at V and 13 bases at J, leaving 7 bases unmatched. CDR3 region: CASSITAGGEQFF. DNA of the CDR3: TGTGCCAGTAGTATTACTGCGGGAGGGGAACAGTTCTTC.

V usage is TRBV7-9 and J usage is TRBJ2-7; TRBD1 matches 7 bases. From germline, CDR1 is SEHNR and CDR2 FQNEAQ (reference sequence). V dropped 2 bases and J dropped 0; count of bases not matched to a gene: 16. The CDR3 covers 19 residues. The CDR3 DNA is TGTGCCAGCAGCTTATTCGGTTGGGAACCGGGACAGCCCTCCTACGAGCAGTACTTC. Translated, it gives CASSLFGWEPGQPSYEQYF.

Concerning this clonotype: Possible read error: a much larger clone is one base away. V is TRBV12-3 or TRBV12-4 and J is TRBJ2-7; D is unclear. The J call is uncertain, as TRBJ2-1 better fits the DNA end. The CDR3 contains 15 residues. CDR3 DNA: TGTGCCAGCAGCTCGGATACCAGCTCCTACAATGAGCAGTTCTTC. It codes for CASSSDTSSYNEQFF.

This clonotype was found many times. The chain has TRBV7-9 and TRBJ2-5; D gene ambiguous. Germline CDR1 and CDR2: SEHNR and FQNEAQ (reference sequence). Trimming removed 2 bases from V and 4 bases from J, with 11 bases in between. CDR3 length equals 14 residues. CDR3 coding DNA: TGTGCCAGCAGCTTACACAGTACCCGAGAGACCCAGTACTTC. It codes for CASSLHSTRETQYF. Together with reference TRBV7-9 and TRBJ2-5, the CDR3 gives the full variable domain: DTGVSQNPRHKITKRGQNVTFRCDPISEHNRLYWYRQTLGQGPEFLTYFQNEAQLEKSRLLSDRFSAERPKGSFSTLEIQRTEQGDSAMYLCASSLHSTRETQYFGPGTRLLVL.

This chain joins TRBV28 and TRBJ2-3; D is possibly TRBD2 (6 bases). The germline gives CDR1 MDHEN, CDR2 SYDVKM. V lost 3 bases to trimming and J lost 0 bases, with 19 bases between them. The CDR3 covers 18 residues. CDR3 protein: CASSFFSGREGSTDTQYF. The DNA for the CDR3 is TGTGCCAGCAGTTTTTTTTCCGGGAGAGAGGGGAGCACAGATACGCAGTATTTT.

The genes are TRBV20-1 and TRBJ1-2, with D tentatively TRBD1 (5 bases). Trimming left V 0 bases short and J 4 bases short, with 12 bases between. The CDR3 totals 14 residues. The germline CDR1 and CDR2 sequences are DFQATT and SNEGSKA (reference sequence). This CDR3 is CSARDAGIGYGYTF. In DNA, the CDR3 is TGCAGTGCTAGAGATGCAGGGATCGGCTATGGCTACACCTTC.

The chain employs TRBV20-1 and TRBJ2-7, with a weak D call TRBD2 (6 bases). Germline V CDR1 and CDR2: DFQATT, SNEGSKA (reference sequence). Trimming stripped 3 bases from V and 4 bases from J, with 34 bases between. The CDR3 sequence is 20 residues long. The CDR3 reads CSASIRAKSSAHSMPYEQYF. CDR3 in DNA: TGCAGTGCTAGTATCAGGGCAAAATCTAGCGCCCACTCTATGCCTTACGAGCAGTACTTC.

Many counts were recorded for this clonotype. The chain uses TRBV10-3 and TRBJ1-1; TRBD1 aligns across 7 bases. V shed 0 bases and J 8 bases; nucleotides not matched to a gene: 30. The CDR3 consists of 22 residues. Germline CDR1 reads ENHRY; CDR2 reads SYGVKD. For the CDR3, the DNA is TGTGCCATCAGTGAGTCACACTACCGCCGGGACAGTGCAAAGAATCCTGCGAGGGAAGCTTTCTTT. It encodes CAISESHYRRDSAKNPAREAFF.

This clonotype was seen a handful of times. For the CDR3, the DNA is TGTGCCAGTAGTATCGGACACACCTACGAGCAGTACTTC. It is translated as CASSIGHTYEQYF. This sequence joins TRBV19 and TRBJ2-7; possible D gene TRBD1, 5 bases. The CDR3 spans 13 residues. Germline assignment: CDR1 LNHDA and CDR2 SQIVND (reference sequence). Trimming stripped 3 bases from V and 2 bases from J, with 8 bases between.

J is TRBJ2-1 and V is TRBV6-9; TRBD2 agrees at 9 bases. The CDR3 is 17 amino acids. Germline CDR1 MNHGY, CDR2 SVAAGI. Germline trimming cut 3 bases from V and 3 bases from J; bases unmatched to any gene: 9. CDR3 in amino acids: CASSYELAGTVYNEQFF. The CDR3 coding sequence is TGTGCCAGCAGTTACGAGCTAGCGGGAACTGTCTACAATGAGCAGTTCTTC.

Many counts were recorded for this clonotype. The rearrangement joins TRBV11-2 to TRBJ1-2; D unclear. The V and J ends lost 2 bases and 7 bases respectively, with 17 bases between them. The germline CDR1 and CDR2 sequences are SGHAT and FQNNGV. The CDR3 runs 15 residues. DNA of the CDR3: TGTGCCAGCAGCTTAAAAATTGCGGGGTTCTCTGGCTACACCTTC. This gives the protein CASSLKIAGFSGYTF. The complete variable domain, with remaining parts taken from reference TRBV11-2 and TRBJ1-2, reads EAGVAQSPRYKIIEKRQSVAFWCNPISGHATLYWYQQILGQGPKLLIQFQNNGVVDDSQLPKDRFSAERLKGVDSTLKIQPAKLEDSAVYLCASSLKIAGFSGYTFGSGTRLTVV.

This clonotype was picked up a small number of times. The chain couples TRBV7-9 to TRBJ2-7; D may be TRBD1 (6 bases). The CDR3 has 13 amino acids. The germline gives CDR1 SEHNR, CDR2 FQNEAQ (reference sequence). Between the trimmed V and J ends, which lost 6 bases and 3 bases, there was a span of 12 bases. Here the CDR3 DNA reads TGTGCCAGCAGAATGTCGACAGGCTACGAGCAGTACTTC. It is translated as CASRMSTGYEQYF.

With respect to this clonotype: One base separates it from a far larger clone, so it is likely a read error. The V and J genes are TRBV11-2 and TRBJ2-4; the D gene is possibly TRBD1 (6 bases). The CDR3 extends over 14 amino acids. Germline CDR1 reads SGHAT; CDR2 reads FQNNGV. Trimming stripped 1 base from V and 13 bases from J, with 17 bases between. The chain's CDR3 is CASSLAGARNGQYF. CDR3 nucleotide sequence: TGTGCCAGCAGCTTAGCAGGGGCAAGAAACGGGCAGTACTTC.

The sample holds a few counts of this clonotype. The DNA of the CDR3 is TGCAGTGCTACGATCGTTCCGGAGGTAAGGAACACTGAAGCTTTCTTT. Its translation: CSATIVPEVRNTEAFF. The rearrangement joins TRBV20-1 to TRBJ1-1, with D unresolved. Trimming pared 4 bases from V and 1 base from J, leaving 19 bases between. Germline CDR1 and CDR2: DFQATT and SNEGSKA (reference sequence). The CDR3 runs 16 residues.

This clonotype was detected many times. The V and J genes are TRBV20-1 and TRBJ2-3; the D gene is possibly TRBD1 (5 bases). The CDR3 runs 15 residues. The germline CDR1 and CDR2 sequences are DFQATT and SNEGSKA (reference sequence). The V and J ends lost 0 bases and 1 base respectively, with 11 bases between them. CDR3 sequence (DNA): TGCAGTGCTAGAGATCAAGGGGTCGGCACAGATACGCAGTATTTT. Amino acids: CSARDQGVGTDTQYF.

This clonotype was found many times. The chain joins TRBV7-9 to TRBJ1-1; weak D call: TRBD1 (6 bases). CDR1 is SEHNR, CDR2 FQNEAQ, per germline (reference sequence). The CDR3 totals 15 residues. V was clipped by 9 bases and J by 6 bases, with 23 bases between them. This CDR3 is CASSSKGDTGAEAFF. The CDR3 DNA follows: TGTGCCAGTTCATCCAAGGGGGACACGGGCGCTGAAGCTTTCTTT.